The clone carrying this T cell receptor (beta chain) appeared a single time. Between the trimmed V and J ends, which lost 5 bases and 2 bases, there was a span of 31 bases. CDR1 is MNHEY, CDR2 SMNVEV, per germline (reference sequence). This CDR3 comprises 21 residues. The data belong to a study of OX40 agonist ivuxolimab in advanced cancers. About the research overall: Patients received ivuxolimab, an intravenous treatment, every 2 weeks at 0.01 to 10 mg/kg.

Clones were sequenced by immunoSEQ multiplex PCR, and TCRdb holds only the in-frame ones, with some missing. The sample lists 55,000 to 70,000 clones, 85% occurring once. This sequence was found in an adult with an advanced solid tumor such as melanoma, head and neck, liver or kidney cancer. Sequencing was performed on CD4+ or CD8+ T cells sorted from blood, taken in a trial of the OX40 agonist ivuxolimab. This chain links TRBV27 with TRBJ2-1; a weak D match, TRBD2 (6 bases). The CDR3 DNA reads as TGTGCCAGCAGTCCCATAGTCCGGTCCCCGGCTAGCGCTATTCCCTACAATGAGCAGTTCTTC. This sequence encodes CASSPIVRSPASAIPYNEQFF.